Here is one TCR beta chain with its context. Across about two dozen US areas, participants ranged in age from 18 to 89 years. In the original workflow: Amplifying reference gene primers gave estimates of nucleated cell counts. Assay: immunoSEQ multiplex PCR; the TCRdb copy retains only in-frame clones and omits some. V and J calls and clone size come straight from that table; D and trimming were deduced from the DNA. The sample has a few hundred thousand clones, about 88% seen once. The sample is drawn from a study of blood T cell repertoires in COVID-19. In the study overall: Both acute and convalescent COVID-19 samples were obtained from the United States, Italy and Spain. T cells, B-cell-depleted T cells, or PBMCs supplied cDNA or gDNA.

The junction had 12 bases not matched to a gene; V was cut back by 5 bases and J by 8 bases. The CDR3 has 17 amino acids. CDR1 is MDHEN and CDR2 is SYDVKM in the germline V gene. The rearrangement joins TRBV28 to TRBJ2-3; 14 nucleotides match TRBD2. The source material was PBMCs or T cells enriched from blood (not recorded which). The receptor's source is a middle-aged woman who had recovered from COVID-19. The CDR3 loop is CASSIGTSGSGWFTQYF. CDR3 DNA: TGTGCCAGCAGTATTGGGACTAGCGGGAGTGGATGGTTTACGCAGTATTTT. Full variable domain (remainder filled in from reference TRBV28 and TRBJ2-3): DVKVTQSSRYLVKRTGEKVFLECVQDMDHENMFWYRQDPGLGLRLIYFSYDVKMKEKGDIPEGYSVSREKKERFSLILESASTNQTSMYLCASSIGTSGSGWFTQYFGPGTRLTVL.